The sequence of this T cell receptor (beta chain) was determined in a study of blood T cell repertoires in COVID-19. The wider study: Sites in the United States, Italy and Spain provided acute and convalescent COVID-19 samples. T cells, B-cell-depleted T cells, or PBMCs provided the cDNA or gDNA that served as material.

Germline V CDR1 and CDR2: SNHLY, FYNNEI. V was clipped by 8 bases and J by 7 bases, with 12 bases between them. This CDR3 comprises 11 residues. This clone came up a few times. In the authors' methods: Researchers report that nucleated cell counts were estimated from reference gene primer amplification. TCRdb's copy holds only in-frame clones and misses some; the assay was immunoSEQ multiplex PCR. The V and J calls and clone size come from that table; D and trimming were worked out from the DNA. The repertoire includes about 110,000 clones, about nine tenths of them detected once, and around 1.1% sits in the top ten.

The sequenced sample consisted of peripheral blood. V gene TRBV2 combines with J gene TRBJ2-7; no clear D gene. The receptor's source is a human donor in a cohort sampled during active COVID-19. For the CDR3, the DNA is TGTGCCAGCGCAAGCGTTGTGGAGCAGTACTTC. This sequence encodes CASASVVEQYF.